This T cell receptor beta chain was captured by sequencing in a study of graft-versus-host responses after intestinal transplantation (dated by TCRdb to the early 2020s). Turning to the overall study: The transplants that recipients received were multivisceral, liver-intestinal, or isolated intestinal. Graft-versus-host and host-versus-graft alloreactive T cell clones were tracked in the graft, circulation and bone marrow after intestinal transplantation using bulk TCR-beta CDR3 sequencing. Alloreactive clones were identified by sequencing pre-transplant mixed lymphocyte reaction products and comparing them with unstimulated pre-transplant donor and recipient T cells. Instead of going to the commercial service, samples from a few later patients were sequenced in-house on an Illumina MiSeq and processed with MiXCR. Anti-thymocyte globulin induction was given to all recipients, followed by maintenance tacrolimus and steroids for around three years. A cohort of 24 intestinal transplant recipients, including one retransplant, was enrolled, and 3 patients lacking pretransplant specimens were excluded. A peak of at least 4% donor T cells among recipient peripheral blood mononuclear cells was the definition used for donor T cell macrochimerism.

The time point label here, explained by the study, means: cells obtained before transplantation from donor or recipient. CD3+CD4+ and CD3+CD8+ populations were FACS-sorted from unstimulated pre-transplant donor and recipient cells taken from spleen or lymph nodes. Sequences WNHNN (CDR1) and SYGVQD (CDR2) are obtained from the germline V gene (reference sequence). The CDR3 has 14 amino acids, counting the end cysteine and phenylalanine. Solely the CDR3 DNA is kept, with 42 bases framed from the first base. Germline trimming: 6 bases from V, 6 bases from J; junction bases outside gene matches: 4. Points the paper makes about the study in general: The conclusions were limited by the relatively low number and heterogeneity of the intestinal transplant patients. GvH clones were detected in recipient bone marrow, and some of these GvH clones were observed earlier in ileal mucosa or blood, consistent with an intestinal mucosal origin. Early after transplant, declines in HvG clones were associated with peak levels of circulating GvH clones. High GvH to HvG T cell clonal ratios were observed in the allografts of patients with donor T cell macrochimerism.

Library preparation employed the immunoSEQ multiplex PCR assay. For most patients, genomic DNA was isolated with the Qiagen DNeasy Blood and Tissue Kit and sent frozen to Adaptive Biotechnologies for TCR sequencing. For most patients, high-throughput TCR-beta CDR3 sequencing of genomic DNA was performed by Adaptive Biotechnologies. From the authors' description of their analysis: TCR sequencing data for 15 to 20 patients were retrieved from Adaptive's ImmunoSEQ software; three other patients were processed with MiXCR and VDJtools. CD4 versus CD8 sorting errors were corrected by removing sequences found in both subsets at a frequency ratio below 5:1. CDR3 nucleotide sequences shared between donor and recipient were removed because the origin of such sequences could not be assigned. At least 2-fold expansion over unstimulated cells and a minimum CFSE-low frequency of 0.002% (template counts) or 0.001% (read counts) were required for clones to be classified as alloreactive. Clones were considered mappable if detected in sequenced pre-transplant spleen, lymph node, or MLR CFSE-low populations of the donor or recipient. Cumulative frequency of alloreactive clones was calculated as a percentage of all sequences weighted by copy number. The clones in this table, taken by TCRdb from immuneACCESS, are in-frame only. Not every clone is retained; where verified, under half of the shortfall comes from an unresolved V gene, and the cause of the rest is unknown. The V and J calls and the clone size are those of that table, but D and trimming were determined from the DNA. In this sample the table shows some 48,000 clones, 84% of which occur a single time. 0.45% to 0.55% of the sample rests with the top ten.

Note on this clone: Its specific antigen is unknown. No base qualities exist here, and no much larger clone lies one base off it.

The material was unstimulated CD4+ T cells sorted from spleen or lymph node cells, obtained before transplant. The rearranged chain carries TRBV10-1 and TRBJ2-1; the junction holds 11 bases that match TRBD2. This TCR came from a human donor who was the organ donor for an intestinal transplant. This receptor carries the CDR3 CASSSGLAGNEQFF. The base sequence is TGCGCCAGCAGCTCCGGACTAGCGGGCAATGAGCAGTTCTTC.